These 19 T cell receptor beta chains originate from one sample sequenced in a study of blood T cell repertoires in COVID-19 (dated by TCRdb to 2018 to 2021). Receptor amplification or capture employed the immunoSEQ multiplex PCR assay. Imported from immuneACCESS, the table was reduced by TCRdb to in-frame sequences with V and J called. These copies leave out some clones; in studies compared against another copy, an unresolved V gene accounts for under half, and the cause of the remainder is not known. This sample has 250,000 or so clones in its table, and 83% of those were observed once. The biggest ten clones account for about 3.9% of the sample. Source material: PBMCs or T cells enriched from blood (not recorded which). These TCRs come from a woman in her thirties or forties who had been exposed to COVID-19.

CDR3 nucleotides: TGTGCCAGCAGATACGGACAGGGGCTCCCATACGAGCAGTACTTC. Translated, it gives CASRYGQGLPYEQYF. This chain joins TRBV6-5 and TRBJ2-7, with TRBD1 matching 9 bases. The junction had 10 bases not matched to a gene; V was cut back by 6 bases and J by 4 bases. CDR3 size: 15 residues. Germline V CDR1 and CDR2: MNHEY, SVGAGI.

V gene TRBV6-2 or TRBV6-3 combines with J gene TRBJ2-5; D possibly corresponds to TRBD2 (6 bases). This CDR3 region has 15 residues. V was shortened by 0 bases and J by 4 bases, with 12 bases between the two germline ends. Germline CDR1 and CDR2: MNHEY and SVGEGT. The CDR3 sequence is CASSYSGGKVETQYF. CDR3 nucleotide sequence: TGTGCCAGCAGTTACTCCGGGGGTAAGGTAGAGACCCAGTACTTC.

To note about this clone: Other DNA sequences of this sample code for an identical CDR3. This chain connects TRBV3-1 (or the pseudogene TRBV3-2) to TRBJ1-2; D gene ambiguous. V was pared by 0 bases and J by 4 bases, with 6 bases between. In germline, CDR1 is LGHDT, CDR2 YNNKEL (reference sequence). The CDR3 consists of 13 residues. CDR3 DNA: TGTGCCAGCAGCCAAGACAGCGTCTATGGCTACACCTTC. Translated: CASSQDSVYGYTF.

About this clone: Relative to the germline gene, one junction end is altered; a read error may explain this. V and J are TRBV10-3 and TRBJ2-1; possibly TRBD2 for D (6 bases). CDR3 length: 14 amino acids. Per germline, CDR1 ENHRY and CDR2 SYGVKD. In DNA form, the CDR3 reads TGTGCCATCGGTGACCTAGGGACTTGGAATGAGCAGTTCTTC. Residues: CAIGDLGTWNEQFF.

The rearrangement links TRBV9 to TRBJ2-3, with TRBD1 matching over 7 bases. Germline V gene data show CDR1 as SGDLS and CDR2 as YYNGEE. The CDR3 has 16 amino acids. V lost 0 bases to trimming and J lost 3 bases; unmatched junction nucleotides: 7. The CDR3, as DNA: TGTGCCAGCAGCGTAGGTGTTGGACAGGAGACAGATACGCAGTATTTT. Translated, it gives CASSVGVGQETDTQYF.

The V gene is TRBV30, the J gene TRBJ2-5; 10 bases are a match to TRBD2. The CDR3 is 17 residues long. V gave up 2 bases and J gave up 0 bases; unmatched junction bases: 9. In germline, CDR1 is GTSNPN, CDR2 SVGIG (reference sequence). The CDR3 loop is CAWSLAGGGTYQETQYF. The CDR3 bases are TGTGCCTGGAGTTTAGCGGGGGGCGGAACCTACCAAGAGACCCAGTACTTC.

The chain carries TRBV15 and TRBJ1-6, with no clear D. V was cut by 1 base and J by 0 bases, with 10 bases left in between. The CDR3 runs 17 residues. The V gene's germline CDR1 is LNHNV and CDR2 YYDKDF (reference sequence). The CDR3 loop reads CATSRGGMSSYNSPLHF. CDR3 nucleotides: TGTGCCACCAGCAGAGGAGGGATGAGCTCCTATAATTCACCCCTCCACTTT.

This clone was picked up a small number of times. The genes are TRBV2 and TRBJ1-1, with D perhaps matching TRBD1 (5 bases). The CDR3 consists of 12 residues. The ends were cut back, 6 bases at V and 4 bases at J, with 9 bases in the middle. The germline V gene encodes CDR1 SNHLY and CDR2 FYNNEI. The chain's CDR3 is CASRNQGTEAFF. The CDR3, as DNA: TGTGCCAGCAGGAACCAGGGCACTGAAGCTTTCTTT.

The V call is TRBV5-4, the J call TRBJ2-5; TRBD2 matches at 13 bases. Germline CDR1 is SGHNT and CDR2 is YYREEE (reference sequence). V trimming: 0 bases; J trimming: 4 bases; junction bases outside the gene matches: 6. The CDR3 has 17 amino acids. CDR3 DNA: TGTGCCAGCAGCTTGGGGACTAGCGGGGGTCTCGGAGAGACCCAGTACTTC. The encoded protein is CASSLGTSGGLGETQYF.

V and J are TRBV13 and TRBJ2-1; 7 bases fit TRBD1. CDR3 size: 12 residues. Trimming at V came to 3 bases and at J to 7 bases, leaving 0 bases not matched to a gene. In germline, CDR1 is PRHDT, CDR2 FYEKMQ (reference sequence). The CDR3 DNA reads as TGTGCCAGCAGCTTGACAGGGAATGAGCAGTTCTTC. Translation gives CASSLTGNEQFF.

The V gene is TRBV28, the J gene TRBJ1-1; D is unresolved. V was trimmed by 1 base and J by 10 bases, leaving 19 bases between them. In germline, CDR1 is MDHEN, CDR2 SYDVKM. The CDR3 covers 15 residues. CDR3 residues: CASSLSLGGGLAAFF. Here the CDR3 DNA reads TGTGCCAGCAGTTTATCGCTTGGCGGAGGGCTCGCAGCTTTCTTT.

The chain has TRBV2 and TRBJ1-3, with no clear D. The CDR3 loop spans 14 amino acids. Per the germline V gene, CDR1 is SNHLY and CDR2 is FYNNEI. Trimming removed 1 base at V and 4 bases at J, with 8 bases between. The CDR3 DNA reads as TGTGCCAGCAGTGAAGGAAGCATGGGAAACACCATATATTTT. Residues: CASSEGSMGNTIYF.

This chain links TRBV7-3 with TRBJ1-1; TRBD1 matches at 9 bases. J lost 9 bases, V lost 1 base, and 18 bases had no gene match. Looked up from germline, CDR1 is SGHTA and CDR2 is FQGTGA. The CDR3 consists of 18 residues. CDR3 sequence (DNA): TGTGCCAGCAGCTTAAACCCTCCTAGGGACAGGGCGGGGGGAAAAGCTTTCTTT. It encodes CASSLNPPRDRAGGKAFF.

The chain uses TRBV25-1 and TRBJ1-5; TRBD1 might be the D (6 bases). The CDR3 runs to 14 residues. Trimming shortened V by 1 base and J by 2 bases, and 6 bases separated the two germline ends. Germline loops: CDR1 MGHDK, CDR2 SYGVNS. The CDR3 coding sequence is TGTGCCAGCAGTGAATCAGGGGGCAATCAGCCCCAGCATTTT. Protein sequence: CASSESGGNQPQHF.

CDR3 loop: CASSQDAGTGHEQYF. The CDR3 DNA reads as TGTGCCAGCAGCCAAGACGCCGGGACAGGGCACGAGCAGTACTTC. The chain uses TRBV14 and TRBJ2-7; 9 bases agree with TRBD1. This CDR3 comprises 15 residues. The V gene's germline CDR1 is SGHDN and CDR2 FVKESK. V was clipped by 0 bases and J by 5 bases; unmatched bases: 5. Full variable domain (outside the CDR3, taken from reference TRBV14 and TRBJ2-7): EAGVTQFPSHSVIEKGQTVTLRCDPISGHDNLYWYRRVMGKEIKFLLHFVKESKQDESGMPNNRFLAERTGGTYSTLKVQPAELEDSGVYFCASSQDAGTGHEQYFGPGTRLTVT.

The CDR3 DNA sequence: TGCGCCAGCAGCTCAGCGCTCTGGGGCCCACCAGAGACCCAGTACTTC. It specifies CASSSALWGPPETQYF. The J gene is TRBJ2-5, the V gene TRBV5-1; D possibly corresponds to TRBD1 (5 bases). Germline assignment: CDR1 SGHRS and CDR2 YFSETQ. With 3 bases removed from V and 4 bases from J, the gap between germline ends came to 19 bases. The CDR3 totals 16 residues.

The rearrangement uses TRBV5-6 and TRBJ2-3; 10 nucleotides line up with TRBD2. V dropped 1 base and J dropped 3; count of bases not matched to a gene: 2. Germline CDR1 SGHDT, CDR2 YYEEEE. The CDR3 is 15 amino acids. This chain's CDR3 is CASSLPSGGTDTQYF. The CDR3 nucleotides are TGTGCCAGCAGCTTGCCTAGCGGGGGAACAGATACGCAGTATTTT.

The chain joins TRBV19 to TRBJ2-2; TRBD2 matches 13 bases. Germline V lookup: CDR1 LNHDA, CDR2 SQIVND (reference sequence). Unmatched junction bases numbered 2, after V lost 4 bases and J lost 0 bases. CDR3 size: 17 residues. The CDR3 sequence is CASSRTSGGTNTGELFF. CDR3 nucleotide sequence: TGTGCCAGTAGTAGGACTAGCGGGGGCACGAACACCGGGGAGCTGTTTTTT.

Regarding this clone: A read error may produce the germline difference seen at one junction end. The chain joins TRBV7-6 to TRBJ2-3, with 13 bases lining up with TRBD2. CDR3 size: 18 residues. Germline V gene data show CDR1 as SGHVS and CDR2 as FNYEAQ. The CDR3 sequence is CASNLLAGGPSRTDTQYF. The DNA for the CDR3 is TGTGCCAGCAACTTACTAGCGGGGGGGCCATCTCGCACAGATACGCAGTATTTT.